The 3 T cell receptor beta chains below come from one sample, sequenced in a study of CXCR3-negative and CXCR3-positive naive CD8 T cells. The TRB libraries of cDNA were built by UMI-labeled 5' RACE. TCRdb re-called the 5' RACE reads, yielding one record per CDR3 amino acid sequence without DNA. The sample holds some 48,000 distinct CDR3 sequences. The sequenced sample consisted of naive CXCR3- CD8+ T cells from blood. Subset meaning: CD45RO-CCR7+CD27+CD95- naive CD8+ T cells lacking CXCR3 (TNR3-). These receptors came from a human donor in good health. Some clones in this sample may be carry-over from other donors' samples.

The V call is TRBV7-9, the J call TRBJ2-7; TCRdb indicates TRBD1, and absent DNA this call remains unverified. Looked up from germline, CDR1 is SEHNR and CDR2 is FQNEAQ (reference sequence). This CDR3 comprises 14 residues. CDR3: CASSYGQAAYEQYF.

The J gene is TRBJ2-5, the V gene TRBV29-1; TCRdb's D call of TRBD1 is untestable without DNA. The CDR3 length is 17 residues. The germline gives CDR1 SQVTM, CDR2 ANQGSEA. CDR3 sequence: CSVEKFGQGAQKETQYF.

The gene calls are TRBV5-1 and TRBJ2-7; TCRdb selects TRBD2, and the lack of DNA leaves this call unchecked. The germline gives CDR1 SGHRS, CDR2 YFSETQ. This CDR3 is built from 14 residues. The CDR3 reads CASSGRQDYYEQYF.